This T cell receptor (beta chain) originates from a study of T cells in Graves' hyperthyroidism and ophthalmopathy. Amplified TCR beta CDR3 regions derived from RNA transcripts. The primer set for the first-round RT-PCR of the TCR CDR3 was HTBI. MiXCR, run by TCRdb on the multiplex PCR reads, gives a single entry per CDR3 protein. This table holds hundreds of thousands of distinct CDR3 sequences, over 35% found once. V was trimmed by 6 bases and J by 1 base, leaving 19 bases between them. Germline V gene lookup returns CDR1 ENHRY and CDR2 SYGVKD. The length of the CDR3 is 16 residues. Graves' hyperthyroidism qualified as stable when ophthalmopathy did not progress within 18 months. The patients, who ranged from 18 to 65 in age, presented with newly diagnosed hyperthyroidism lasting under 2 months.

The gene calls are TRBV10-3 and TRBJ2-7; possible D gene TRBD2, 6 bases. The source of this sequence is a man younger than 30 with Graves' hyperthyroidism. Sequencing input: blood. CDR3 in DNA: TGTGCCATCAGCTCTGCCGAGGGAGGCCGGTCCTACGAGCAGTACTTC. Protein: CAISSAEGGRSYEQYF.